One sample yielded the 6 T cell receptor beta chains listed below, sequenced in a study of OX40 agonist ivuxolimab in advanced cancers. TCRdb's table, derived via immunoSEQ multiplex PCR, lists solely in-frame clones and lacks some. The sample consists of tens of thousands of clones, 86% of them appearing once. The specimen was CD4+ or CD8+ T cells sorted from blood, collected in a trial of the OX40 agonist ivuxolimab. The receptor source for this set is an adult with an advanced solid tumor such as melanoma, head and neck, liver or kidney cancer.

The V and J genes are TRBV4-2 and TRBJ2-6; 14 nucleotides align to TRBD2. This CDR3 region has 20 residues. V shed 4 bases, J shed 4 bases, and the junction held 12 bases outside the gene matches. Germline V lookup: CDR1 LGHNA, CDR2 YNFKEQ. In nucleotides, the CDR3 is TGTGCCAGCAGCCCTACCGGGACTAGCGGGAGCTCAACCGGGGCCAACGTCCTGACTTTC. Translated, it gives CASSPTGTSGSSTGANVLTF.

V is TRBV5-1 and J is TRBJ1-6; D not certain. This CDR3 is 15 amino acids long. Germline V lookup: CDR1 SGHRS, CDR2 YFSETQ. Trimming removed 0 bases at V and 7 bases at J, with 11 bases between. CDR3 sequence: CASSLVPLANSPLHF. The CDR3, as DNA: TGCGCCAGCAGCTTGGTGCCCCTAGCCAATTCACCCCTCCACTTT. Full variable domain (remainder filled in from reference TRBV5-1 and TRBJ1-6): KAGVTQTPRYLIKTRGQQVTLSCSPISGHRSVSWYQQTPGQGLQFLFEYFSETQRNKGNFPGRFSGRQFSNSRSEMNVSTLELGDSALYLCASSLVPLANSPLHFGNGTRLTVT.

J is TRBJ2-2 and V is TRBV4-1; weak D call: TRBD2 (5 bases). The CDR3 covers 15 residues. Germline V gene sequence: CDR1 MGHRA, CDR2 YSYEKL. Trimming stripped 1 base from V and 4 bases from J, with 10 bases between. This CDR3 reads CASSQGGRGTGELFF. CDR3 coding DNA: TGCGCCAGCAGCCAAGGCGGCCGGGGCACCGGGGAGCTGTTTTTT.

The chain uses TRBV4-1 and TRBJ2-3; 7 bases agree with TRBD2. V was clipped by 1 base and J by 0 bases; unmatched bases: 4. The germline V gene encodes CDR1 MGHRA and CDR2 YSYEKL. The CDR3 is made up of 16 amino acids. For the CDR3, the DNA is TGCGCCAGCAGCCAAGTAGGTAGCGGGAGCACAGATACGCAGTATTTT. Encoded protein: CASSQVGSGSTDTQYF.

The chain uses TRBV11-2 and TRBJ2-1, with D possibly TRBD1 on 5 matching bases. Germline V lookup: CDR1 SGHAT, CDR2 FQNNGV. The CDR3 spans 12 residues. The V end lost 2 bases, the J end lost 8 bases, and 7 bases lay between the germline ends. CDR3 sequence reads: CASSLRGHEQFF. The CDR3, as DNA: TGTGCCAGCAGCTTAAGGGGCCATGAGCAGTTCTTC. Full variable domain (missing parts from reference TRBV11-2 and TRBJ2-1): EAGVAQSPRYKIIEKRQSVAFWCNPISGHATLYWYQQILGQGPKLLIQFQNNGVVDDSQLPKDRFSAERLKGVDSTLKIQPAKLEDSAVYLCASSLRGHEQFFGPGTRLTVL.

The gene calls are TRBV30 and TRBJ1-5, with unresolved D. The CDR3 loop spans 17 amino acids. Trimming removed 4 bases from V and 4 bases from J, with 23 bases in between. The germline V gene has CDR1 GTSNPN and CDR2 SVGIG (reference sequence). DNA for the CDR3: TGTGCCTGGAAACCCCCAATATCCGCAGGATTGAATCAGCCCCAGCATTTT. Its protein product is CAWKPPISAGLNQPQHF.